This T cell receptor (beta chain) was sequenced for a study of blood T cell repertoires in COVID-19. This CDR3 contains 13 residues. Germline V gives CDR1 MGHDK, CDR2 SYGVNS. Trimming removed 1 base from V and 3 bases from J, with 7 bases in between. Self-reported history from a screening survey and questionnaire set each donor's cohort. Profiled with immunoSEQ multiplex PCR; TCRdb holds only in-frame clones, not every one. The data hold around 340,000 clones, with roughly 85% observed a single time. Sequenced sample: PBMCs or T cells enriched from blood (not recorded which). This rearrangement joins TRBV25-1 to TRBJ2-7; D gene unclear. The receptor's source is a woman in her forties with acute COVID-19. The CDR3, as DNA: TGTGCCAGCAGTGAATCCCCACACTACGAGCAGTACTTC. It yields the protein CASSESPHYEQYF.